The 14 T cell receptor beta chains reported below all come from one sample, sequenced in a study of blood T cell repertoires in COVID-19. Measured with immunoSEQ multiplex PCR; TCRdb has only the in-frame clones, and not every one. Here the sample spans over 100,000 clones, 84% being singletons. The sample was PBMCs or T cells enriched from blood (not recorded which). Source of these receptors: a woman in her twenties or thirties who had recovered from COVID-19.

CDR3 protein: CASRPQGVRTDTQYF. The CDR3 nucleotides read TGTGCCAGCAGACCGCAGGGGGTGCGCACAGATACGCAGTATTTT. V usage is TRBV28 and J usage is TRBJ2-3, with 7 bases fitting TRBD1. V was clipped by 6 bases and J by 1 base; unmatched bases: 7. Germline CDR1 reads MDHEN; CDR2 reads SYDVKM. The CDR3 loop spans 15 amino acids.

V gene TRBV2 combines with J gene TRBJ1-1; 7 bases agree with TRBD1. The length of the CDR3 is 16 residues. The germline V gene encodes CDR1 SNHLY and CDR2 FYNNEI. J was trimmed by 1 base and V by 1 base; bases with no gene match: 6. The CDR3: CASSEDPDRRNTEAFF. The CDR3 DNA follows: TGTGCCAGCAGTGAAGATCCGGACAGGAGGAACACTGAAGCTTTCTTT. The whole variable domain, remainder taken from reference TRBV2 and TRBJ1-1, is EPEVTQTPSHQVTQMGQEVILRCVPISNHLYFYWYRQILGQKVEFLVSFYNNEISEKSEIFDDQFSVERPDGSNFTLKIRSTKLEDSAMYFCASSEDPDRRNTEAFFGQGTRLTVV.

The chain has TRBV12-3 or TRBV12-4 and TRBJ1-2; D is perhaps TRBD1 (5 bases). This CDR3 contains 12 residues. V lost 5 bases, J lost 4 bases, and 8 bases lay in between. CDR3 sequence: CASSPDSYGYTF. The CDR3 nucleotides read TGTGCCAGCAGTCCCGACAGCTATGGCTACACCTTC.

The CDR3 loop is CASSIAGERDYGYTF. The CDR3 DNA follows: TGTGCCAGTAGTATCGCAGGGGAAAGGGACTATGGCTACACCTTC. This sequence joins TRBV19 and TRBJ1-2; maybe TRBD1 (6 bases). The germline V and J ends were trimmed by 3 bases and 3 bases, with 14 bases remaining between them. Per the germline V gene, CDR1 is LNHDA and CDR2 is SQIVND (reference sequence). This CDR3 contains 15 residues.

At least ten counts were recorded for this clone. This rearrangement joins TRBV27 to TRBJ2-7; TRBD2 matches at 10 bases. From germline, CDR1 is MNHEY and CDR2 SMNVEV (reference sequence). V lost 7 bases, J lost 1 base, and 10 bases stayed unmatched. CDR3 length: 16 residues. The CDR3: CASKFSGLAVSYEQYF. CDR3 coding DNA: TGTGCCAGCAAATTCTCAGGACTAGCGGTTTCCTACGAGCAGTACTTC.

The V call is TRBV25-1, the J call TRBJ2-5; TRBD2 aligns across 7 bases. Germline lookup yields CDR1 MGHDK and CDR2 SYGVNS. The trim removed 7 bases at V and 5 bases at J, leaving 7 bases unmatched. CDR3 length: 13 residues. CDR3 sequence: CASNPMGGETQYF. The CDR3 coding sequence is TGTGCCAGCAACCCCATGGGGGGGGAGACCCAGTACTTC.

The chain uses TRBV4-1 and TRBJ2-7, with D perhaps TRBD2 (6 bases). Trimming shortened V by 1 base and J by 6 bases, and 13 bases separated the two germline ends. This CDR3 has 14 amino acids. Germline V CDR1 and CDR2: MGHRA, YSYEKL. CDR3 in DNA: TGCGCCAGCAGCCAAGTGGGGAGGTCTGGCGAGCAGTACTTC. Amino acid sequence: CASSQVGRSGEQYF.

This rearrangement joins TRBV6-6 to TRBJ2-1; weak D call: TRBD1 (6 bases). V lost 5 bases, J lost 0 bases, and 23 bases lay in between. The CDR3 totals 19 residues. Germline loops: CDR1 MNHNY, CDR2 SVGAGI (reference sequence). The CDR3 loop is CASSHNRVGGRSSYNEQFF. DNA of the CDR3: TGTGCCAGCAGTCACAACAGGGTAGGGGGACGCAGCTCCTACAATGAGCAGTTCTTC.

The CDR3 DNA follows: TGTGCCAGCACCTCCGGACTGAACAATGAGCAGTTCTTC. Its translation: CASTSGLNNEQFF. V gene TRBV3-1 (or the pseudogene TRBV3-2) combines with J gene TRBJ2-1, with a weak D call TRBD2 (5 bases). CDR3 length: 13 residues. Germline lookup yields CDR1 LGHDT and CDR2 YNNKEL (reference sequence). Trimming stripped 7 bases from V and 5 bases from J, with 12 bases between.

The V and J genes are TRBV28 and TRBJ2-2; 8 nucleotides match TRBD2. J lost 5 bases, V lost 6 bases, and 14 bases had no gene match. CDR3 size: 17 residues. Germline loops: CDR1 MDHEN, CDR2 SYDVKM. CDR3 amino acids: CASSSRGSGTRTGELFF. The CDR3 nucleotides read TGTGCCAGCAGCTCCCGGGGGAGCGGGACTAGGACCGGGGAGCTGTTTTTT.

This clone showed up just a few times. The gene calls are TRBV12-3 or TRBV12-4 and TRBJ2-5; D is unresolved. V was pared by 3 bases and J by 4 bases, with 6 bases between. The CDR3 extends over 12 amino acids. The CDR3 loop is CASSLSGETQYF. For the CDR3, the DNA is TGTGCCAGCAGTTTGAGTGGAGAGACCCAGTACTTC.

This chain uses TRBV5-1 with TRBJ2-5, with TRBD1 matching over 8 bases. Per the germline V gene, CDR1 is SGHRS and CDR2 is YFSETQ. This CDR3 region has 15 residues. With 4 bases clipped from V and 5 bases from J, the junction kept 10 bases outside the gene matches. The CDR3 loop is CASSPTGGRVETQYF. The CDR3 bases are TGCGCCAGCAGCCCAACAGGGGGGCGGGTGGAGACCCAGTACTTC. Drawing the rest from reference TRBV5-1 and TRBJ2-5, the complete variable domain is KAGVTQTPRYLIKTRGQQVTLSCSPISGHRSVSWYQQTPGQGLQFLFEYFSETQRNKGNFPGRFSGRQFSNSRSEMNVSTLELGDSALYLCASSPTGGRVETQYFGPGTRLLVL.

This clone has a single count. The CDR3: CASSLSGTGDYEQYF. In DNA, the CDR3 is TGTGCCAGCAGCCTCTCCGGGACAGGGGATTACGAGCAGTACTTC. The V call is TRBV3-1 (or the pseudogene TRBV3-2), the J call TRBJ2-7, with 10 bases fitting TRBD1. CDR1 is LGHDT, CDR2 YNNKEL, per germline (reference sequence). V trimming: 4 bases; J trimming: 4 bases; junction bases outside the gene matches: 7. This CDR3 region has 15 residues.

This clone has more than one count but fewer than ten. The rearrangement joins TRBV11-2 to TRBJ2-7; 7 bases align to TRBD2. Germline V gives CDR1 SGHAT, CDR2 FQNNGV. This CDR3 has 17 residues. Trimming took 4 bases from V and 2 from J; bases not matched to a gene: 14. The CDR3 loop reads CASSSLRAGTTPYEQYF. Here the CDR3 DNA reads TGTGCCAGCAGCTCTTTACGTGCCGGGACTACCCCCTACGAGCAGTACTTC.